The rows below give T cell receptor beta chains drawn from one sample of a study of Graves' ophthalmopathy and Graves' hyperthyroidism. Each CDR3 protein is one row after TCRdb ran MiXCR on the multiplex PCR reads. Among more than 40,000 distinct CDR3 sequences listed, roughly 52% were seen once. The sequencing input was peripheral blood. These receptor sequences come from an adult man with Graves' ophthalmopathy. Each CDR3 is given with its conserved first and last residue. A D gene is named only where the DNA matches it firmly. Clone size, where shown, is once, few, many, or a class for clones that have expanded.

abundance	v_gene	d_gene	j_gene	CDR3aa	CDR3nt
NA	TRBV29-1	NA	TRBJ2-3	CSVEATTLGDTQYF	TGCAGCGTTGAAGCCACCACCCTGGGGGATACGCAGTATTTT
many	TRBV3-1	NA	TRBJ1-5	CASSQREFEPQHF	TGTGCCAGCAGCCAGAGGGAATTTGAGCCCCAGCATTTT
many	TRBV20-1	NA	TRBJ2-7	CSAPKNQGSDEQYF	TGCAGTGCCCCAAAAAATCAGGGCTCGGACGAGCAGTACTTC
few	TRBV20-1	TRBD1	TRBJ2-7	CSASQPGQGYYEQYF	TGCAGTGCTAGCCAACCGGGACAGGGTTACTACGAGCAGTACTTC
NA	TRBV2	TRBD2	TRBJ2-3	CASSLKRGLAGGPPHPDTQYF	TGTGCCAGCAGTCTAAAAAGAGGACTAGCGGGAGGGCCCCCCCACCCAGATACGCAGTATTTT
NA	TRBV11-2	NA	TRBJ1-2	CASSFAFTDYGYTF	TGTGCCAGCAGCTTTGCATTCACAGACTATGGCTACACCTTC
once	TRBV20-1	NA	TRBJ2-3	CSALWLTDTQYF	TGCAGTGCTCTTTGGCTTACAGATACGCAGTATTTT
NA	TRBV7-3	TRBD2	TRBJ2-7	CASSPQTSGYEQYF	TGTGCCAGCAGCCCCCAGACTAGCGGCTACGAGCAGTACTTC
many	TRBV12-3/TRBV12-4	TRBD2	TRBJ2-3	CASSLRGVTDTQYF	TGTGCCAGCAGTTTACGGGGGGTCACAGATACGCAGTATTTT
many	TRBV6-1	NA	TRBJ2-7	CASSEADRAYEQYF	TGTGCCAGCAGTGAAGCCGACCGAGCCTACGAGCAGTACTTC
once	TRBV28	NA	TRBJ1-6	CASSLFNF	TGTGCCAGCAGTTTATTTAACTTT
NA	TRBV29-1	TRBD2	TRBJ2-5	CSVEGGLAGEGETQYF	TGCAGCGTTGAAGGGGGACTAGCGGGTGAGGGAGAGACCCAGTACTTC
many	TRBV7-3	TRBD2	TRBJ2-2	CASSTGLAGGGGELFF	TGTGCCAGCAGCACCGGACTAGCGGGAGGTGGCGGGGAGCTGTTTTTT
many	TRBV20-1	NA	TRBJ1-2	CSASGNHYGYTF	TGCAGTGCTTCAGGGAACCACTATGGCTACACCTTC
NA	TRBV5-6	NA	TRBJ1-3	CASSTTGANTIYF	TGTGCCAGCAGCACAACGGGGGCAAACACCATATATTTT
once	TRBV7-9	TRBD2	TRBJ2-1	CASSPRQWGGSYNEQFF	TGTGCCAGCAGCCCTCGGCAGTGGGGGGGCTCCTACAATGAGCAGTTCTTC
NA	TRBV27	TRBD2	TRBJ2-3	CASRMMGGSRTDTQYF	TGTGCCAGCAGAATGATGGGCGGGAGCCGCACAGATACGCAGTATTTT
few	TRBV24-1	NA	TRBJ1-5	CATSDGRRGSNQPQHF	TGTGCCACCAGTGACGGCCGGAGGGGGAGCAATCAGCCCCAGCATTTT
many	TRBV15	TRBD2	TRBJ2-2	CATSRDSGWGGGTLTGELFF	TGTGCCACCAGCAGAGATTCGGGATGGGGCGGGGGAACCCTCACCGGGGAGCTGTTTTTT
NA	TRBV19	NA	TRBJ2-3	CASSPSEGGTDTQYF	TGTGCCAGTAGTCCCTCGGAGGGCGGCACAGATACGCAGTATTTT
NA	TRBV4-1	NA	TRBJ2-5	CASSQVQGLKETQYF	TGCGCCAGCAGCCAAGTCCAGGGCCTGAAGGAGACCCAGTACTTC
many	TRBV7-9	NA	TRBJ2-7	CASSDNSVGGEQYF	TGTGCCAGCAGCGATAATTCCGTTGGAGGGGAGCAGTACTTC
many	TRBV20-1	NA	TRBJ2-2	CSARAPDGGTGELFF	TGCAGTGCTAGAGCCCCCGACGGGGGCACCGGGGAGCTGTTTTTT
medium-sized	TRBV10-3	NA	TRBJ2-3	CAISTGTSTDTQYF	TGTGCCATCAGCACCGGGACTAGCACAGATACGCAGTATTTT
NA	TRBV2	NA	TRBJ1-5	CASSPGFGNKETQHF	TGTGCCAGCAGTCCAGGGTTTGGGAATAAAGAGACCCAGCATTTT
NA	TRBV7-2	NA	TRBJ2-7	CASSLGPGNYEQYF	TGTGCCAGCAGCTTAGGGCCCGGGAACTACGAGCAGTACTTC
few	TRBV29-1	TRBD1	TRBJ2-7	CSVVVGTGVIYEQYF	TGCAGCGTTGTAGTTGGGACAGGGGTGATTTACGAGCAGTACTTC
NA	TRBV2	TRBD1	TRBJ2-7	CASSEGTGYFKQYF	TGTGCCAGCAGTGAAGGGACAGGGTATTTCAAGCAGTACTTC
NA	TRBV30	NA	TRBJ1-4	CAWSGRAHNAKLFF	TGTGCCTGGAGTGGGAGGGCCCATAATGCAAAACTGTTTTTT
many	TRBV13	TRBD2	TRBJ2-3	CASSLDSGRTTDTQYF	TGTGCCAGCAGCTTAGACAGCGGGAGAACCACAGATACGCAGTATTTT
medium-sized	TRBV2	NA	TRBJ2-3	CASSDDTTDTQYF	TGTGCCAGCAGTGACGACACCACAGATACGCAGTATTTT
many	TRBV9	NA	TRBJ1-3	CASSVGTDTIYF	TGTGCCAGCAGCGTAGGAACGGACACCATATATTTT
NA	TRBV2	TRBD1	TRBJ1-3	CASSTGTGSGNTIYF	TGTGCCAGCAGCACCGGGACAGGGTCTGGAAACACCATATATTTT
NA	TRBV7-9	TRBD2	TRBJ2-3	CASSTLAGEIADTQYF	TGTGCCAGCAGTACACTAGCGGGAGAGATAGCAGATACGCAGTATTTT
NA	TRBV28	NA	TRBJ1-3	CASSLIRPSGNTIYF	TGTGCCAGCAGTTTAATACGCCCCTCTGGAAACACCATATATTTT
few	TRBV7-2	NA	TRBJ2-7	CASSLVTSEQYF	TGTGCCAGCAGCTTAGTGACTAGCGAGCAGTACTTC
NA	TRBV2	NA	TRBJ2-7	CASNNPYEQYF	TGTGCCAGCAACAATCCCTACGAGCAGTACTTC